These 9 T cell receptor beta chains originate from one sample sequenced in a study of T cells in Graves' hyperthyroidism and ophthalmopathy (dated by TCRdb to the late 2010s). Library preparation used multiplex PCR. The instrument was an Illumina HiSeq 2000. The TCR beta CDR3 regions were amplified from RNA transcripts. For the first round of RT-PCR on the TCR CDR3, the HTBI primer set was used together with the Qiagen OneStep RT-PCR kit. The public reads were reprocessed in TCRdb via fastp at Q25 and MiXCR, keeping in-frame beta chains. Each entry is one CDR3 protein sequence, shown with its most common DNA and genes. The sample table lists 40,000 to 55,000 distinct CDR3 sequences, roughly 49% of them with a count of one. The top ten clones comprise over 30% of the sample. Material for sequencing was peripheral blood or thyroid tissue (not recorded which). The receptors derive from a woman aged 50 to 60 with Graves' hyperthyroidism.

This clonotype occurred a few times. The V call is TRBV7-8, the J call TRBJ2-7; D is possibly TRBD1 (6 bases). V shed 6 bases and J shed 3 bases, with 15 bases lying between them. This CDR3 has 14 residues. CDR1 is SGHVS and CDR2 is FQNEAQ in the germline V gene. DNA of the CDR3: TGTGCCAGCAGGGGCCCGAACAGGGTCTACGAGCAGTACTTC. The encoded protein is CASRGPNRVYEQYF.

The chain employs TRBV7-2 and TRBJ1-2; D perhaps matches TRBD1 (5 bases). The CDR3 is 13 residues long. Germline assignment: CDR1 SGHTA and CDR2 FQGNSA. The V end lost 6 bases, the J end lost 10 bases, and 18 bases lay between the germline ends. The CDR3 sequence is CASSRQGGIDYTF. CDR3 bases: TGTGCCAGCAGTCGGCAGGGTGGGATTGACTACACCTTC. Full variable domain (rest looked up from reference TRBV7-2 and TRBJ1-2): GAGVSQSPSNKVTEKGKDVELRCDPISGHTALYWYRQSLGQGLEFLIYFQGNSAPDKSGLPSDRFSAERTGGSVSTLTIQRTQQEDSAVYLCASSRQGGIDYTFGSGTRLTVV.

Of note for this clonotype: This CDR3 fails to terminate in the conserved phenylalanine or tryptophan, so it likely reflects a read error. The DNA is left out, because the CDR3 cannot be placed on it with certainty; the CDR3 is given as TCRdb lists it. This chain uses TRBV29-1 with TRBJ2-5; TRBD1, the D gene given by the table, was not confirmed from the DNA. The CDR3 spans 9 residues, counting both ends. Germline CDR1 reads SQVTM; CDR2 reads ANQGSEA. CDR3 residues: CSVRTGLYT.

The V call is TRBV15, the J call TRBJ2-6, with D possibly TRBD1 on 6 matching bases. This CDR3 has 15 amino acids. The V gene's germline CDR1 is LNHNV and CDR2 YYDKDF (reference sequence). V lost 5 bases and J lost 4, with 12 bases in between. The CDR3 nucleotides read TGTGCCACCAGCGACACAGGGTCAGGGGCCAACGTCCTGACTTTC. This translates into CATSDTGSGANVLTF.

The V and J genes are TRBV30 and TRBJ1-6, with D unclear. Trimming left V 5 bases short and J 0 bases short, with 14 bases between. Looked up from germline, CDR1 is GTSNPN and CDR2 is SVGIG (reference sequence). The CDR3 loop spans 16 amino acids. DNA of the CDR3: TGTGCCTGGCGCCTCGGGGATAGCTCCTATAATTCACCCCTCCACTTT. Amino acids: CAWRLGDSSYNSPLHF.

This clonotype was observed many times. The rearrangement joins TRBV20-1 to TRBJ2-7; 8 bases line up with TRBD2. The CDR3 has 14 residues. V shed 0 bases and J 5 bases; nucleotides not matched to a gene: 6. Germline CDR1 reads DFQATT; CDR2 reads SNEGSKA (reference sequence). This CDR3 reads CSARDFRTSNEQYF. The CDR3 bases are TGCAGTGCTAGAGATTTTCGGACTAGCAACGAGCAGTACTTC.

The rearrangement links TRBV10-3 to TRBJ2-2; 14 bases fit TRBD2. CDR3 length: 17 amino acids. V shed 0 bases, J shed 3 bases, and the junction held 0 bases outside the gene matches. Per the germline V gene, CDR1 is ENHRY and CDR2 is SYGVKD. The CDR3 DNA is TGTGCCATCAGTGAGTCGACTAGCGGGAGGGACACCGGGGAGCTGTTTTTT. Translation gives CAISESTSGRDTGELFF.

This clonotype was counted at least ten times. The CDR3 spells CASSKTSGGGYEQYF. Here the CDR3 DNA reads TGTGCCAGCAGCAAGACTAGCGGGGGTGGGTACGAGCAGTACTTC. The chain couples TRBV11-2 to TRBJ2-7; 12 bases align to TRBD2. CDR3 length equals 15 residues. Germline lookup yields CDR1 SGHAT and CDR2 FQNNGV. The V and J ends lost 5 bases and 4 bases, in that order; junction bases with no gene match: 6.

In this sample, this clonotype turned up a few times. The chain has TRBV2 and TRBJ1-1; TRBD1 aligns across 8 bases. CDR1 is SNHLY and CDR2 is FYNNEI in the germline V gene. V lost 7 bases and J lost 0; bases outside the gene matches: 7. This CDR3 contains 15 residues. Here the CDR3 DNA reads TGTGCCAGCAAGGGGACAGGTAAAATGAACACTGAAGCTTTCTTT. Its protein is CASKGTGKMNTEAFF.